A single count supports the clone carrying this T cell receptor beta chain. Its cognate antigen is unknown. TCRdb's table, derived via immunoSEQ multiplex PCR, lists solely in-frame clones and lacks some. The table shows 79,000 or so clones, with roughly 85% occurring only once. This CDR3 is built from 16 residues. CDR1 and CDR2 (germline): KGHSH, LQKENI. The V and J ends lost 4 bases and 4 bases respectively, with 14 bases between them. This sample was included in a study of OX40 agonist ivuxolimab in advanced cancers. Broader study findings: Researchers did not determine the expanded peripheral T cells' antigen specificity. Low normalized T-cell clonal expansion was additionally recorded for some nonresponders.

This clonotype originated in an adult with an advanced solid tumor such as melanoma, head and neck, liver or kidney cancer. The specimen comprised CD4+ or CD8+ T cells sorted from blood, sampled in a trial of the OX40 agonist ivuxolimab. This chain connects TRBV18 to TRBJ1-6, with a possible D match to TRBD1 (5 bases). The CDR3 region is CASSLPSGPYNSPLHF. CDR3 nucleotide sequence: TGTGCCAGCTCACTCCCGTCGGGGCCATATAATTCACCCCTCCACTTT.